Many counts were recorded for the clone carrying this T cell receptor (beta chain). This sample is part of a study of T cells in Graves' hyperthyroidism and ophthalmopathy. Study-wide context: At initial diagnosis, before any treatment had begun, peripheral blood was obtained.

Amplification targeted TCR beta CDR3 regions from RNA transcripts. HTBI primers drove first-round RT-PCR of the TCR CDR3. Each CDR3 protein is one row after TCRdb ran MiXCR on the multiplex PCR reads. This sample has approximately 600,000 distinct CDR3 sequences, with 14% found just once. CDR1 SGHNT and CDR2 YENEEA come from the germline V gene. V lost 7 bases and J lost 6, with 15 bases in between. There are 13 residues in the CDR3. The receptor was isolated from a woman aged 25 to 39 with Graves' hyperthyroidism that later progressed to Graves' ophthalmopathy. The rearrangement joins TRBV11-3 to TRBJ1-1; D not certain. Sequenced: blood. In DNA form, the CDR3 reads TGTGCCAGCACCTCGCGGGGATTAGCTGAAGCTTTCTTT. Protein product: CASTSRGLAEAFF.